These 15 T cell receptor beta chains came from one sample sequenced in a study of neurological immune-mediated disorders (dated 2019 in TCRdb). The library was obtained by 5' RACE. Instrument on record: Illumina HiSeq 2500. TCRdb reworked the public reads: Q25 trimming with fastp, MiXCR clone assembly, productive beta chains retained. Entries are consolidated by CDR3 protein sequence, retaining the most common genes and DNA. The sample table lists some 83,000 distinct CDR3 sequences, just over 2.5% of them with a count of one. The leading ten clones occupy 0.9% to 1.4% of the sample. Material for sequencing was PBMCs. These receptors were obtained from a woman aged 25 to 39 with multiple sclerosis.

This clonotype was observed at least ten times. V is TRBV20-1 and J is TRBJ2-7; possibly TRBD1 or TRBD2 for D (5 bases each). V was cut by 5 bases and J by 5 bases, with 25 bases left in between. Per the germline V gene, CDR1 is DFQATT and CDR2 is SNEGSKA (reference sequence). There are 16 residues in the CDR3. DNA of the CDR3: TGCAGTGCTTTCCGGGGCCCATCGGGTGGTAGGGACGAGCAGTACTTC. Protein product: CSAFRGPSGGRDEQYF.

This clonotype was picked up many times. The rearrangement links TRBV12-3 or TRBV12-4 to TRBJ2-2; D is ambiguous. The CDR3 spans 15 residues. The germline V and J ends were trimmed by 1 base and 1 base, with 7 bases remaining between them. The CDR3 region is CASSLVDLNTGELFF. In DNA, the CDR3 is TGTGCCAGCAGTTTAGTAGATCTGAACACCGGGGAGCTGTTTTTT.

This clonotype appeared many times. This sequence joins TRBV3-1 and TRBJ2-7, with 11 bases lining up with TRBD1. Germline V gene lookup returns CDR1 LGHDT and CDR2 YNNKEL (reference sequence). The CDR3 contains 13 residues. V trimming: 8 bases; J trimming: 5 bases; junction bases outside the gene matches: 5. CDR3 bases: TGTGCCAGCGCCCGGGACAGGGGGAACGAGCAGTACTTC. This encodes CASARDRGNEQYF.

This clonotype was observed at least ten times. The chain joins TRBV9 to TRBJ2-2, with 9 bases identical to TRBD1. The trim removed 3 bases at V and 7 bases at J, leaving 7 bases unmatched. Germline lookup yields CDR1 SGDLS and CDR2 YYNGEE. The CDR3 contains 15 residues. The CDR3 here is CASSERGQGSGELFF. CDR3 nucleotide sequence: TGTGCCAGCAGCGAGAGGGGACAGGGTAGCGGGGAGCTGTTTTTT.

This clonotype was recorded many times. This chain joins TRBV15 and TRBJ1-5; no clear D. The V gene lost 0 bases and the J gene lost 2 bases, with 5 bases spanning the gap. This CDR3 comprises 14 residues. CDR1 LNHNV and CDR2 YYDKDF come from the germline V gene (reference sequence). For the CDR3, the DNA is TGTGCCACCAGCAGAGACCAGCGCAATCAGCCCCAGCATTTT. Protein: CATSRDQRNQPQHF.

The chain links TRBV18 to TRBJ2-2; D remains ambiguous. V lost 5 bases to trimming and J lost 4 bases, with 14 bases between them. This CDR3 region has 15 residues. Germline-derived CDR1 and CDR2 are KGHSH and LQKENI. CDR3: CASSAAGPGTGELFF. The CDR3 DNA reads as TGTGCCAGCTCAGCGGCCGGCCCAGGCACCGGGGAGCTGTTTTTT.

Many counts were recorded for this clonotype. The rearrangement links TRBV6-2 or TRBV6-3 to TRBJ2-2; 7 nucleotides line up with TRBD2. J was trimmed by 2 bases and V by 6 bases; bases with no gene match: 3. This CDR3 is built from 14 residues. Germline lookup yields CDR1 MNHEY and CDR2 SVGEGT. As DNA, the CDR3 is TGTGCCAGCAGACCAGCGGGAAACACCGGGGAGCTGTTTTTT. Encoded protein: CASRPAGNTGELFF.

This clonotype has at least ten counts. This chain joins TRBV18 and TRBJ1-4; D is possibly TRBD1 (6 bases). The CDR3 runs to 15 residues. The germline V gene has CDR1 KGHSH and CDR2 LQKENI. The V and J ends lost 1 base and 4 bases respectively, with 10 bases between them. CDR3 sequence reads: CASSPQWGRNEKLFF. DNA for the CDR3: TGTGCCAGCTCACCACAGTGGGGGCGTAATGAAAAACTGTTTTTT. The full variable domain, completed using reference TRBV18 and TRBJ1-4, is NAGVMQNPRHLVRRRGQEARLRCSPMKGHSHVYWYRQLPEEGLKFMVYLQKENIIDESGMPKERFSAEFPKEGPSILRIQQVVRGDSAAYFCASSPQWGRNEKLFFGSGTQLSVL.

The table lists this clonotype with many counts. This chain joins TRBV20-1 and TRBJ1-1; D unclear. V was shortened by 3 bases and J by 6 bases, with 8 bases between the two germline ends. CDR3 length: 11 residues. Per germline, CDR1 DFQATT and CDR2 SNEGSKA (reference sequence). For the CDR3, the DNA is TGCAGTGCTAGTCTCCTGGCTGAAGCTTTCTTT. Its translation is CSASLLAEAFF.

This clonotype was seen repeatedly, ten times or more. The gene calls are TRBV7-9 and TRBJ1-2; 7 nucleotides line up with TRBD1. The CDR3 is 14 residues long. V was pared by 10 bases and J by 5 bases, with 13 bases of the junction left unmatched. The germline V gene encodes CDR1 SEHNR and CDR2 FQNEAQ (reference sequence). CDR3 residues: CATGKRGRGYGYTF. CDR3 coding DNA: TGTGCCACGGGCAAAAGGGGGCGCGGTTATGGCTACACCTTC.

As concerns this clonotype: A clone one base away is much larger, so this may be a read error. The V and J genes are TRBV6-5 and TRBJ1-6, with D possibly being TRBD1 (5 bases). CDR3 size: 12 residues. The V gene's germline CDR1 is MNHEY and CDR2 SVGAGI. CDR3 sequence: CATSGAGAPLNF. CDR3 nucleotides: TGTGCCACGTCGGGTGCCGGGGCACCCCTCAACTTT.

At least ten counts were recorded for this clonotype. The V and J genes are TRBV6-2 or TRBV6-3 and TRBJ2-6; tentative D call: TRBD2 (5 bases). The germline V and J ends were trimmed by 5 bases and 0 bases, with 8 bases remaining between them. The CDR3 is 15 amino acids. Per germline, CDR1 MNHEY and CDR2 SVGEGT. CDR3 DNA: TGTGCCAGCAGTCCTACTAGCTCTGGGGCCAACGTCCTGACTTTC. Translating gives CASSPTSSGANVLTF.

There are many counts of this clonotype. J is TRBJ2-3 and V is TRBV7-2; 8 nucleotides line up with TRBD2. Germline trimming cut 7 bases from V and 2 bases from J; bases unmatched to any gene: 11. The CDR3 loop spans 16 amino acids. Looked up from germline, CDR1 is SGHTA and CDR2 is FQGNSA. CDR3 loop: CASTSSVAGPTDTQYF. CDR3 bases: TGTGCCAGCACCTCGTCGGTAGCGGGGCCCACAGATACGCAGTATTTT.

In this sample, this clonotype turned up many times. The chain couples TRBV5-1 to TRBJ1-3; maybe TRBD1 (6 bases). V lost 2 bases and J 6 bases, leaving 12 bases between the germline ends. Germline V gives CDR1 SGHRS, CDR2 YFSETQ. CDR3 length: 14 amino acids. CDR3: CASSFETGTNTIYF. The DNA of the CDR3 is TGCGCCAGCAGCTTTGAGACAGGCACAAACACCATATATTTT.

The sample holds many counts of this clonotype. The CDR3 nucleotides are TGTGCCAGCAGCTTAGTTCAGGGGAAGGTTGAAAAACTGTTTTTT. Encoded protein: CASSLVQGKVEKLFF. The chain carries TRBV7-2 and TRBJ1-4, with TRBD1 as a possible D gene (6 bases). CDR1 and CDR2 from the germline V gene are SGHTA and FQGNSA. V shed 1 base and J shed 7 bases, with 13 bases lying between them. The CDR3 is 15 residues long.